The sample holds a few counts of the clone carrying this T cell receptor (beta chain). The antigen is unknown. Sample time point: cycle 4 day 1 (C4D1), after less than seven weeks of nivolumab. All trial patients relapsed after autologous stem cell transplantation. V lost 3 bases to trimming and J lost 3 bases, with 12 bases between them. CDR1 and CDR2 from the germline V gene are SGHRS and YFSETQ. The CDR3 length is 15 residues. The sample originates from a study of PD-1 blockade in classical Hodgkin lymphoma. TCRdb's copy holds only in-frame clones and misses some; the assay was immunoSEQ multiplex PCR. The data show under 130,000 clones, roughly nine tenths seen once. Notes on the study in general: Underlying causes for the observed repertoire differences were not defined, possibly disease activity or prior therapy.

The origin of this receptor is a human donor with classical Hodgkin lymphoma. This specimen was peripheral blood mononuclear cells (PBMCs), taken before the fourth cycle of nivolumab. The chain recombines TRBV5-1 with TRBJ2-2; perhaps TRBD1 as D (6 bases). CDR3 coding DNA: TGCGCCAGCAGCTCCGGACAGTTTGACACCGGGGAGCTGTTTTTT. Encoded protein: CASSSGQFDTGELFF.